The T cell receptor beta chain described here comes from a study of CD8+CD57+ T cells in acquired aplastic anemia. Study as a whole: Quantities of DNA derived from sorted CD4+ and CD8+ cells averaged 3.2 ug. The average read count for CD4+ cells in healthy donors was roughly 10 million. General study results and limits: Statistical testing detected no significant gap in CD8+ Simpson's diversity between patients and controls. Patients had approximately 30 CD8+ CDR3 sequences in common with controls (the shared set).

This clonotype was found many times. Its antigen remains unknown. It was genomic DNA that served as the template for profiling TCR beta VDJ and CDR3. TCRdb itself ran the reads through MiXCR, one entry per CDR3 protein. The sample has about 210,000 distinct CDR3 sequences, roughly 35% seen once. V lost 4 bases and J lost 7; bases outside the gene matches: 9. Germline V gene sequence: CDR1 LNHDA, CDR2 SQIVND (reference sequence). CDR3 length equals 15 residues. The TCR originated in a human donor in good health, serving as a control. The sequenced sample consisted of sorted CD4+, CD8+, or CD8+CD57+ T cells (not recorded which) from PBMCs. V usage is TRBV19 and J usage is TRBJ1-2, with TRBD1 matching 10 bases. The CDR3 coding sequence is TGTGCCAGTAGTACCCCGGACAGGGGGATTGCTGGCTACACCTTC. Translated, it gives CASSTPDRGIAGYTF.